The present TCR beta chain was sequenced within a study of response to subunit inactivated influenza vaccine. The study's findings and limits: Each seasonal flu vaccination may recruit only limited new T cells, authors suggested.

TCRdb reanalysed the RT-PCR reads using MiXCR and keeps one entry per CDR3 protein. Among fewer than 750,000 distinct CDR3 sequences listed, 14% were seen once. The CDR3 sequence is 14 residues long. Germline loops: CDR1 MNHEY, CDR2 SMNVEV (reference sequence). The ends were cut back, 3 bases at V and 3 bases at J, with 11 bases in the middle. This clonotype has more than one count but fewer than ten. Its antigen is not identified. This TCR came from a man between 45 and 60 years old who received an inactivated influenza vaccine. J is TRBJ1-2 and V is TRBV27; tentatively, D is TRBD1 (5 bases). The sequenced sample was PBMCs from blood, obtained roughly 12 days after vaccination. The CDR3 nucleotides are TGTGCCAGCAGTTTCGGGGCAGCGGACTATGGCTACACCTTC. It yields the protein CASSFGAADYGYTF.